This T cell receptor (beta chain) was observed in a study of vaccination and CD4 T cells after COVID-19. Study information: Participants were administered two doses of either the BNT162b2 or the mRNA-1273 vaccine. Post-vaccine sample collection happened at a median of around 77 days after dose two, ranging 14 to 241. The study's findings and limits: The appearance of a median approximately 90% of reactive clones in convalescent patients occurred only post-vaccination.

Noted treatment: roughly 11-day PBMC culture with coronavirus spike peptide pools or control peptides (ViraFEST assay). Following expansion of antigen-specific T cells with peptide pools, ViraFEST then sequenced TCRs. A note on this clonotype: Its antigen is not identified.

Germline V lookup: CDR1 MNHNS, CDR2 SASEGT. There are 14 residues in the CDR3. Trimming at V came to 4 bases and at J to 2 bases, leaving 3 bases not matched to a gene. Sequencing of the DNA from cultured CD4+ T cells was carried out with the Oncomine TCR Beta short-read assay. TCRdb recomputed calls from the PCR reads with MiXCR, one row per CDR3 protein. Counted here are around 13,000 distinct CDR3 sequences, 43% occurring once; the ten biggest clones make up about 14%. This clonotype originated in a human donor who had recovered from COVID-19. Specimen: CD4+ T cells from blood, cultured in vitro. This chain joins TRBV6-1 and TRBJ1-1; TRBD1 agrees at 8 bases. The CDR3 region is CASSGGQVNTEAFF. The CDR3 DNA is TGTGCCAGCAGTGGGGGACAGGTAAACACTGAAGCTTTCTTT.